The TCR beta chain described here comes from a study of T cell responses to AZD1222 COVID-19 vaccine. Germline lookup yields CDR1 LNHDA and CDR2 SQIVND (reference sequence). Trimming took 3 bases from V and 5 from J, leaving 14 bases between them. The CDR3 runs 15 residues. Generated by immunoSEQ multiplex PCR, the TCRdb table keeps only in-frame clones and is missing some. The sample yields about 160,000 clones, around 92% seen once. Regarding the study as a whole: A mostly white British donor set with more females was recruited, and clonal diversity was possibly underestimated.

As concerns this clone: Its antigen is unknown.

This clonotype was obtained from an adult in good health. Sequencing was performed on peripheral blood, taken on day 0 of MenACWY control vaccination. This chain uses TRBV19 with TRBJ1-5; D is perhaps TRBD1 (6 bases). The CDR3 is CASSILVTGHQPQHF. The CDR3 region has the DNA TGTGCCAGTAGTATTCTAGTGACAGGACATCAGCCCCAGCATTTT. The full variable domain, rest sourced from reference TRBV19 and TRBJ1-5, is DGGITQSPKYLFRKEGQNVTLSCEQNLNHDAMYWYRQDPGQGLRLIYYSQIVNDFQKGDIAEGYSVSREKKESFPLTVTSAQKNPTAFYLCASSILVTGHQPQHFGDGTRLSIL.